The rows below give T cell receptor beta chains drawn from one sample of a study of immune cell composition in non-small cell lung cancer. The method was immunoSEQ multiplex PCR; TCRdb's version includes in-frame clones alone and lacks a portion of them. The sample contains around 6,400 clones, approximately 80% of which appear only once. The material sequenced was non-adjacent lung tissue. The receptor set was obtained from a human donor with non-small cell lung cancer. CDR3s include the opening cysteine and the closing phenylalanine or tryptophan. The D gene is left open where the match is weak. Part of the rows lack a size; the others show once, few, many or a class for expanded clones.

>TRBV7-5|-|TRBJ2-7|-
TGTGCCAGCAGCTTCCCTCAGGGGGCGAAACAGTCGAGTTACTACGAGCAGTACTTC
CASSFPQGAKQSSYYEQYF
>TRBV4-1|-|TRBJ2-2|-
TGCGCCAGCAGAGACAGGGGGGAGCTGTTTTTT
CASRDRGELFF
>TRBV7-3|TRBD1|TRBJ1-2|-
TGTGCCAGCAGCCCAACAGGACAGGTGGGAGGCTACACCTTC
CASSPTGQVGGYTF
>TRBV6-6|-|TRBJ2-3|-
TGTGCCAGCAGTTCTGGGGGGACCGGTACGCAGTATTTT
CASSSGGTGTQYF
>TRBV7-2|TRBD1|TRBJ1-3|-
TGTGCCAGCAGCCACCAGGGGGGAGCTTCTGGAAACACCATATATTTT
CASSHQGGASGNTIYF
>TRBV28|TRBD1|TRBJ2-3|-
TGTGCCAGCAGTTCCCCAGGGGGCGATCGGGAAGATACGCAGTATTTT
CASSSPGGDREDTQYF
>TRBV5-6|-|TRBJ2-5|-
TGTGCCAGCAGCTTGGTGGACTACCAAGAGACCCAGTACTTC
CASSLVDYQETQYF
>TRBV7-6|TRBD2|TRBJ2-7|-
TGTGCCAGCAGCTCGGGGACTAGCGGGGGAAGCTCCTACGAGCAGTACTTC
CASSSGTSGGSSYEQYF
>TRBV13|-|TRBJ2-7|-
TGTGCCAGCAGCTTAGGGGCAGGGAAACCCGAGCAGTACTTC
CASSLGAGKPEQYF
>TRBV30|-|TRBJ1-1|large
TGTGCCTGGAGTGTAATTCCGACGGGTAGCCCTTTTGGAGCTTTCTTT
CAWSVIPTGSPFGAFF
>TRBV5-4|TRBD2|TRBJ2-7|-
TGTGCCAGCAGCTTAACTAGCGGGAGCTCCTACGAGCAGTACTTC
CASSLTSGSSYEQYF
>TRBV10-3|TRBD1|TRBJ2-7|few
TGTGCCACCGGCGGACAGGGGTCGAACTACGAGCAGTACTTC
CATGGQGSNYEQYF
>TRBV11-2|TRBD1|TRBJ1-2|-
TGTGCCAGCAGCCCTGGACAGGATTATGGCTACACCTTC
CASSPGQDYGYTF
>TRBV6-4|TRBD2|TRBJ2-3|-
TGTGCCAGCAGTGACGGACTAGCGGGGGACACAGATACGCAGTATTTT
CASSDGLAGDTDTQYF
>TRBV5-1|-|TRBJ2-2|-
TGCGCCAGCAGCTTGTCTGTTACCGGGGAGCTGTTTTTT
CASSLSVTGELFF
>TRBV7-3|-|TRBJ2-1|-
TGTGCCAGCAGCCCTCGGCCTAGCGCGACCTACAATGAGCAGTTCTTC
CASSPRPSATYNEQFF
>TRBV5-1|-|TRBJ1-5|-
TGCGCCAGCAGCTTGGGGCCACGGGGAGGCAATCAGCCCCAGCATTTT
CASSLGPRGGNQPQHF
>TRBV7-7|-|TRBJ2-2|-
TGTGCCAGCAGCTTAAGACAGAACACCGGGGAGCTGTTTTTT
CASSLRQNTGELFF
>TRBV30|TRBD1|TRBJ1-1|-
TGTGCCTGGAATGGGGACAGAAGAAACACTGAAGCTTTCTTT
CAWNGDRRNTEAFF
>TRBV7-3|TRBD2|TRBJ2-5|-
TGTGCCAGCAGCTTAACAGCGGGGAGCCAAGAGACCCAGTACTTC
CASSLTAGSQETQYF
>TRBV27|-|TRBJ1-3|-
TGTGCCAGCAGTCCTATACAGGATTATACTACTGGAAACACCATATATTTT
CASSPIQDYTTGNTIYF
>TRBV7-9|TRBD2|TRBJ2-2|-
TGTGCCAGCAGCTTAGGGGGGACGGTCGCGGGAGGTAACCTAAAGGAGCTGTTTTTT
CASSLGGTVAGGNLKELFF
>TRBV5-8|TRBD1|TRBJ1-1|-
TGTGCCAGCAGCTCGGGACAGGGAAGGGGGAACACTGAAGCTTTCTTT
CASSSGQGRGNTEAFF
>TRBV4-2|-|TRBJ2-5|-
TGTGCCAGCAGCCATGATCGAAGGGGCGGGATACAAGAGACCCAGTACTTC
CASSHDRRGGIQETQYF
>TRBV9|-|TRBJ1-6|few
TGTGCCAGCAGCGCCGGGGGGGGGACTAAGGAAAATTCACCCCTCCACTTT
CASSAGGGTKENSPLHF
>TRBV6-4|TRBD1|TRBJ2-2|-
TGTGCCAGCAGCCCAATGACAGGGGAGGACGGGGAGCTGTTTTTT
CASSPMTGEDGELFF
>TRBV19|TRBD1|TRBJ1-1|-
TGTGCCAGTAGCCACAGGGGAAAGAACACTGAAGCTTTCTTT
CASSHRGKNTEAFF
>TRBV29-1|TRBD2|TRBJ2-1|-
TGCAGCGTTGGATGGCTAGCGGATTACAATGAGCAGTTCTTC
CSVGWLADYNEQFF
>TRBV30|-|TRBJ2-2|-
TGTGCCTGGAGTGTACTGGTGGGGGCCGGGACCGGGGAGCTGTTTTTT
CAWSVLVGAGTGELFF
>TRBV9|-|TRBJ2-1|-
TGTGCCAGCAGCGTAGCGGGAAACAACAATGAGCAGTTCTTC
CASSVAGNNNEQFF
>TRBV19|TRBD2|TRBJ2-1|-
TGTGCCAGTAACACCTGGGCTAGCGGGAGCCATGAGCAGTTCTTC
CASNTWASGSHEQFF